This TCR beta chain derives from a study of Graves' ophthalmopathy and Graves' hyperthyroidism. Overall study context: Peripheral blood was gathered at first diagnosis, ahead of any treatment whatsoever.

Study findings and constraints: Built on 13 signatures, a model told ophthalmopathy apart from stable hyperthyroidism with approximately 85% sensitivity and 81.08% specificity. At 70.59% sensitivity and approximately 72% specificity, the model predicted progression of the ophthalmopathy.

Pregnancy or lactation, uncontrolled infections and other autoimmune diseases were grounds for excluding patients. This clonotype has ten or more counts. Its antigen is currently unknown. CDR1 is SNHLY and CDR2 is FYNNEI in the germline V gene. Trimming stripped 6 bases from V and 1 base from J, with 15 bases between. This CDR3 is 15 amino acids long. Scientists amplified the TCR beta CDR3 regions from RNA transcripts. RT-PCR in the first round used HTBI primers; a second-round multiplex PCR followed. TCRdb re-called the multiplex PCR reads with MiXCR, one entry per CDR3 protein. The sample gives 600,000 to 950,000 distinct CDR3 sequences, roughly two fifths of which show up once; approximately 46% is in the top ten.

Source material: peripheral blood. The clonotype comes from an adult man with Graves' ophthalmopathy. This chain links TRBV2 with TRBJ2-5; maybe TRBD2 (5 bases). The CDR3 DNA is TGTGCCAGCAGCGCCTCGGGGAGAGTCCAAGAGACCCAGTACTTC. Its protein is CASSASGRVQETQYF.